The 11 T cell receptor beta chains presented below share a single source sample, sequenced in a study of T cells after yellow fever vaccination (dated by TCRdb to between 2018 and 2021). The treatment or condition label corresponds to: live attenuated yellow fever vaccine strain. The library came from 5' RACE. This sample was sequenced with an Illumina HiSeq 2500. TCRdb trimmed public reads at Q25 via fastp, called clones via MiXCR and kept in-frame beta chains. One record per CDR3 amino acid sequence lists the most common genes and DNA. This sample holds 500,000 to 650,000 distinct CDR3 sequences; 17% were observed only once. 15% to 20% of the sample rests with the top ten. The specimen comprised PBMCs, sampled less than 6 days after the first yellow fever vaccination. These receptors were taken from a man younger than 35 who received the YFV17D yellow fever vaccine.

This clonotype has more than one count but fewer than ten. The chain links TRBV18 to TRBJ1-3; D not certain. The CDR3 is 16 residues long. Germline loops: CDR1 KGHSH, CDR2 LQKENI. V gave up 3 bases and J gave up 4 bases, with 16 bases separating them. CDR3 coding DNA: TGTGCCAGCTCACCTATCGGGTCCGCACAAGGAAACACCATATATTTT. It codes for CASSPIGSAQGNTIYF.

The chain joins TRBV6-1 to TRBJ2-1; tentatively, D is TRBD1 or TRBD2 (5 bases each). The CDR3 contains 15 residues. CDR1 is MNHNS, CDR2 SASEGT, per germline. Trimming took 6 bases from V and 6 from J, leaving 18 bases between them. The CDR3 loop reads CASRSDTKGSNEQFF. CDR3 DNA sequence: TGTGCCAGCAGGTCCGACACCAAGGGGAGCAATGAGCAGTTCTTC.

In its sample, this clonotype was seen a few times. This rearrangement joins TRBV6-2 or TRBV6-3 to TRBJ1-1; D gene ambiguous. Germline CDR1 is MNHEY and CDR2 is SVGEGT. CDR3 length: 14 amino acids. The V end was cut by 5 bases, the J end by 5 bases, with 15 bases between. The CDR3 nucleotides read TGTGCCAGCAGTAACGGCGCGGGAGCAACTGAAGCTTTCTTT. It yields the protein CASSNGAGATEAFF.

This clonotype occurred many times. CDR3 in DNA: TGCGCCAGCAGCTCCAATTACAATGAGCAGTTCTTC. Translating gives CASSSNYNEQFF. The chain links TRBV5-1 to TRBJ2-1; no definite D call. Germline V gives CDR1 SGHRS, CDR2 YFSETQ. The CDR3 runs 12 residues. Deletions cut 3 bases from V and 4 bases from J, with 5 bases between.

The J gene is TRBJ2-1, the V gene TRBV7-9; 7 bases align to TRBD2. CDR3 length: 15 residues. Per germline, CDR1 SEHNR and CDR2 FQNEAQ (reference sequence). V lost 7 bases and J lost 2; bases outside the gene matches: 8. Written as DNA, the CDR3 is TGTGCCAGCACAAAGAGCACTAGCGCCTACAATGAGCAGTTCTTC. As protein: CASTKSTSAYNEQFF.

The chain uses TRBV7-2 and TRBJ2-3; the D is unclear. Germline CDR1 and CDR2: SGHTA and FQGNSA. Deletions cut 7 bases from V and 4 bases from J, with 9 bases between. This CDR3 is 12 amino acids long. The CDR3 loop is CASTRVADTQYF. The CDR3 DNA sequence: TGTGCCAGCACCCGGGTCGCAGATACGCAGTATTTT.

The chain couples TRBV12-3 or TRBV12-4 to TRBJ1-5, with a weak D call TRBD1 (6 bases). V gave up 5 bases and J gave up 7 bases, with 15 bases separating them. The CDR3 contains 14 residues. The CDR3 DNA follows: TGTGCCAGCAGTCCTCAACAGGGTCAGCAGCCCCAGCATTTT. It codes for CASSPQQGQQPQHF.

CDR3 coding DNA: TGTGCCAGCAGCCCGGGACAGGGGACGTCGGTCGAGCAGTACGTC. Translation: CASSPGQGTSVEQYV. This rearrangement joins TRBV7-9 to TRBJ2-7; TRBD1 matches at 10 bases. The CDR3 contains 15 residues. Germline assignment: CDR1 SEHNR and CDR2 FQNEAQ (reference sequence). With V trimmed by 5 bases and J by 6 bases, 10 bases remained unmatched.

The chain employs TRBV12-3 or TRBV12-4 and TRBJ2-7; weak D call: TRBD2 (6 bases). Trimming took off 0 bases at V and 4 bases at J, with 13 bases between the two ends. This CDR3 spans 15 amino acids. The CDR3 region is CASSLARQGGYEQYV. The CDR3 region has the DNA TGTGCCAGCAGTTTAGCGCGGCAGGGAGGTTACGAGCAGTACGTC.

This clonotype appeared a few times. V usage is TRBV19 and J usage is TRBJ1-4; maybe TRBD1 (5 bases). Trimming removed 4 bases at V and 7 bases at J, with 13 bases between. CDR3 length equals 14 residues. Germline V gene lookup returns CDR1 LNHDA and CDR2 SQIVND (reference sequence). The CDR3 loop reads CASSTPGGGEKLFF. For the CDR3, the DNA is TGTGCCAGTAGTACCCCTGGGGGGGGTGAAAAACTGTTTTTT.

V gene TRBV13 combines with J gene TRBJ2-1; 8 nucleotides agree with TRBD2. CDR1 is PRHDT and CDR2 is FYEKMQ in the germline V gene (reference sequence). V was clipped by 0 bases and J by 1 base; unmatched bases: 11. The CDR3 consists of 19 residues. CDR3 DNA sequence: TGTGCCAGCAGCTTAGGCCGGGGGAGCGGGGGCCTTTCCTACAATGAGCAGTTCTTC. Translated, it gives CASSLGRGSGGLSYNEQFF.